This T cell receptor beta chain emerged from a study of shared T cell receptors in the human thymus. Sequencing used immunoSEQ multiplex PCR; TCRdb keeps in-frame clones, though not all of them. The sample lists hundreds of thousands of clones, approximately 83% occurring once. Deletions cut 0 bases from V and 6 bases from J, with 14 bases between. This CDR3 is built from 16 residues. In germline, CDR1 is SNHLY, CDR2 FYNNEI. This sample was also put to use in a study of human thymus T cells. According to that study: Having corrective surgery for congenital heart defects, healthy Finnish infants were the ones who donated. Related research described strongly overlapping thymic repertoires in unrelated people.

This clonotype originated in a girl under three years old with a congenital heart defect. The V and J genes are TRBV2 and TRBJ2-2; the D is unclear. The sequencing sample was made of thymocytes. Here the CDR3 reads CASSEALGLSPGELFF. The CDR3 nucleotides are TGTGCCAGCAGTGAAGCGCTTGGGCTATCCCCCGGGGAGCTGTTTTTT.